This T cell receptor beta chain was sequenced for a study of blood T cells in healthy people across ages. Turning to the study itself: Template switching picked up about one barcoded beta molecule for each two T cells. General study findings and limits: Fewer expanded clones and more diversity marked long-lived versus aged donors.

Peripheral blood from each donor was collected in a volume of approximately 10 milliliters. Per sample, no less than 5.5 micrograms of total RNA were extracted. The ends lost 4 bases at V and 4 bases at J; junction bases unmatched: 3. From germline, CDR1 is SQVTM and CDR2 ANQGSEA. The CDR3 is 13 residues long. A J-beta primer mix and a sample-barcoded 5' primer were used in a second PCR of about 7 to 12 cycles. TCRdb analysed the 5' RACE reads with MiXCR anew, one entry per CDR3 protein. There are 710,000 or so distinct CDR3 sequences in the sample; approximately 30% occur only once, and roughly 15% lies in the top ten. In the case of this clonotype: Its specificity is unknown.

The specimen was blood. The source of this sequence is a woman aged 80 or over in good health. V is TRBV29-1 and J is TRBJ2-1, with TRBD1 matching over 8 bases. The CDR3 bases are TGCAGCGTTGGGGACAGGAGGTACAATGAGCAGTTCTTC. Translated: CSVGDRRYNEQFF.